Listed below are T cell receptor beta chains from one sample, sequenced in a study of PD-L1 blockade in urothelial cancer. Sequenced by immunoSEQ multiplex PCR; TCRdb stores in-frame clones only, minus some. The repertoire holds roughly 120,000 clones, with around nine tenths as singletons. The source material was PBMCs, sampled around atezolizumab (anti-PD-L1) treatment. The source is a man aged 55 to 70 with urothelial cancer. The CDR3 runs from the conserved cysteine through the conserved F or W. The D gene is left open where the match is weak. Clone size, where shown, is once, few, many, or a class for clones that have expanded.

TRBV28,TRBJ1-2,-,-,CASSSGAHVAYGYTF,TGTGCCAGCAGTTCTGGGGCTCACGTTGCATATGGCTACACCTTC
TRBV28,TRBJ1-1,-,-,CATIFGAAEAFF,TGTGCCACCATCTTTGGGGCGGCTGAAGCTTTCTTT
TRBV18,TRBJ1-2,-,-,CASSPPSQATYGYTF,TGTGCCAGCTCACCACCGTCCCAGGCCACTTATGGCTACACCTTC
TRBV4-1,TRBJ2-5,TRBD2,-,CASSQAFPGTSGETQYF,TGCGCCAGCAGCCAAGCCTTCCCTGGGACTAGCGGAGAGACCCAGTACTTC
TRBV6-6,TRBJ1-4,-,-,CASTSGITNEKLFF,TGTGCCTCTACCTCCGGGATAACTAATGAAAAACTGTTTTTT
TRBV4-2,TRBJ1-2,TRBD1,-,CASSPGTGGYGYTF,TGTGCCAGCAGCCCCGGAACAGGGGGCTATGGCTACACCTTC
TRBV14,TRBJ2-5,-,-,CASSQEGPVGGTQYF,TGTGCCAGCAGCCAAGAAGGTCCCGTCGGGGGGACCCAGTACTTC
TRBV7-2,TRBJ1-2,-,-,CASSFLGDGYTF,TGTGCCAGCAGCTTCCTAGGGGATGGCTACACCTTC
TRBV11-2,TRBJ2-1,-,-,CASSYSPQAPYNEQFF,TGTGCCAGCAGCTACAGCCCCCAGGCCCCCTACAATGAGCAGTTCTTC
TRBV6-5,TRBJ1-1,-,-,CASSRQALNTEAFF,TGTGCCAGCAGTCGACAGGCCCTGAACACTGAAGCTTTCTTT
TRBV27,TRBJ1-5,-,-,CASSSPGLNQPQHF,TGTGCCAGCAGTTCACCGGGACTCAATCAGCCCCAGCATTTT
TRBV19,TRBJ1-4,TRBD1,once,CASSSGTGDEKLFF,TGTGCCAGTAGTTCCGGGACAGGGGATGAAAAACTGTTTTTT
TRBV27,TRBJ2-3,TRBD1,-,CASSFIRTGSTDTQYF,TGTGCCAGCAGTTTTATTAGGACAGGGAGCACAGATACGCAGTATTTT
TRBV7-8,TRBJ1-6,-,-,CASSLGPGNSPLHF,TGTGCCAGCAGCTTAGGGCCAGGGAATTCACCCCTCCACTTT
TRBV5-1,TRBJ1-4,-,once,CASSLGFVGAELFF,TGCGCCAGCAGCTTGGGATTCGTGGGGGCCGAACTGTTTTTT
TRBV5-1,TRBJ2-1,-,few,CASSPSPGDSYNEQFF,TGCGCCAGCAGCCCCTCCCCAGGGGATAGCTACAATGAGCAGTTCTTC
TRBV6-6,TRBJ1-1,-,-,CASSRMDRNTEAFF,TGTGCCAGCAGTCGCATGGACAGGAACACTGAAGCTTTCTTT
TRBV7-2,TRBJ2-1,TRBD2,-,CASSQDGGGAGNEQFF,TGTGCCAGCAGCCAAGACGGCGGGGGGGCGGGGAATGAGCAGTTCTTC
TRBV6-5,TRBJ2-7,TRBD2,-,CASSSPAGGPGEQYF,TGTGCCAGCAGTTCCCCAGCGGGAGGGCCCGGGGAGCAGTACTTC
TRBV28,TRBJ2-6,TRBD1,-,CASSPRTGAGANVLTF,TGTGCCAGCAGTCCCAGGACAGGGGCTGGGGCCAACGTCCTGACTTTC
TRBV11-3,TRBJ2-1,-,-,CASSPRTSPAYNEQFF,TGTGCCAGCAGCCCCAGGACTTCTCCCGCCTACAATGAGCAGTTCTTC
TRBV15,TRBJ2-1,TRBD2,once,CATRTGARGVGDEQFF,TGTGCCACCAGGACCGGCGCGCGGGGGGTCGGGGATGAGCAGTTCTTC
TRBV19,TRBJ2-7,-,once,CASSMAGNYEQYF,TGTGCCAGTAGTATGGCAGGGAACTACGAGCAGTACTTC
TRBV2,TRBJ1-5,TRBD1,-,CASMVRQGRQPQHF,TGTGCCAGCATGGTGCGACAGGGGAGACAGCCCCAGCATTTT
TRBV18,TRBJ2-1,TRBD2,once,CASSPTGAGAWNEQFF,TGTGCCAGCTCACCTACGGGAGCGGGAGCGTGGAATGAGCAGTTCTTC
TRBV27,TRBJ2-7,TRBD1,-,CASRPGQLPLGSYEQYF,TGTGCCAGCAGGCCGGGACAGCTACCACTAGGATCCTACGAGCAGTACTTC
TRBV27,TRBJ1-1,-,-,CASSNQGVWNTEAFF,TGTGCCAGCAGTAACCAGGGTGTTTGGAACACTGAAGCTTTCTTT
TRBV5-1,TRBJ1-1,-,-,CASSLQGIMNTEAFF,TGCGCCAGCAGCTTACAGGGAATCATGAACACTGAAGCTTTCTTT
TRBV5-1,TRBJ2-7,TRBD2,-,CASSFLAGESYEQYF,TGCGCCAGCAGCTTTCTCGCGGGGGAGTCCTACGAGCAGTACTTC
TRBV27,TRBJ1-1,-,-,CASSDRGIMNTEAFF,TGTGCCAGCAGCGATCGAGGGATCATGAACACTGAAGCTTTCTTT
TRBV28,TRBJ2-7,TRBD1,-,CASSSTGGYSYEQYF,TGTGCCAGCAGTTCCACAGGGGGCTACTCCTACGAGCAGTACTTC
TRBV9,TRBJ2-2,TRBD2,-,CASMGTSVTGELFF,TGTGCCAGCATGGGGACTAGCGTCACCGGGGAGCTGTTTTTT
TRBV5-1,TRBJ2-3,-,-,CASSTNTEYTQYF,TGCGCCAGCAGCACCAACACAGAGTATACGCAGTATTTT
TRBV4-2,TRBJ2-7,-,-,CASSQDLGTSYEQYF,TGTGCCAGCAGCCAAGACCTAGGCACATCCTACGAGCAGTACTTC
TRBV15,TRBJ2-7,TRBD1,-,CATSIDRGSSYEQYF,TGTGCCACCAGCATCGACAGGGGGAGCTCCTACGAGCAGTACTTC
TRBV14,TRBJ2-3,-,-,CASSQDWQASTDTQYF,TGTGCCAGCAGCCAAGATTGGCAGGCTAGCACAGATACGCAGTATTTT
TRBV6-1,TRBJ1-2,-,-,CASSGSWAGAQRGGYTF,TGTGCCAGCAGTGGTTCATGGGCAGGGGCCCAGCGGGGCGGCTACACCTTC
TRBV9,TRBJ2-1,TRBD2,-,CASSSGFTYNEQFF,TGTGCCAGTAGTAGCGGGTTTACCTACAATGAGCAGTTCTTC
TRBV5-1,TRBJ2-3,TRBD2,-,CASGLTSGSTDTQYF,TGCGCCAGCGGACTGACTAGCGGGAGCACAGATACGCAGTATTTT
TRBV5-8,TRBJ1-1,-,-,CASSGPSGGGFYTEAFF,TGTGCCAGCAGCGGGCCCTCGGGGGGCGGTTTTTACACTGAAGCTTTCTTT
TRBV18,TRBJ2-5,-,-,CASSPGAETQYF,TGTGCCAGCTCACCTGGGGCCGAGACCCAGTACTTC
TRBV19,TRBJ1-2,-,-,CASSKTPEEGYTF,TGTGCCAGTAGTAAGACTCCCGAAGAGGGCTACACCTTC
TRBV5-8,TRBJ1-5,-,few,CASSFGPDQPQHF,TGTGCCAGCAGCTTCGGTCCGGATCAGCCCCAGCATTTT
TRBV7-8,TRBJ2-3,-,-,CASSLGVRTDTQYF,TGTGCCAGCAGCTTAGGCGTACGCACAGATACGCAGTATTTT
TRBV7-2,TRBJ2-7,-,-,CASSSDRTPWSEQYF,TGTGCCAGCAGCTCAGACAGGACCCCATGGAGCGAGCAGTACTTC
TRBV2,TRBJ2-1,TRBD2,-,CASITDPSGNEQFF,TGTGCCAGCATAACGGACCCTAGCGGAAATGAGCAGTTCTTC
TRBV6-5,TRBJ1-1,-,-,CASSLQGWNTEAFF,TGTGCCAGCAGTCTTCAGGGGTGGAACACTGAAGCTTTCTTT
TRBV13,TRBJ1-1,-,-,CASSPQGYSTEAFF,TGTGCCAGCAGCCCCCAGGGGTATAGCACTGAAGCTTTCTTT
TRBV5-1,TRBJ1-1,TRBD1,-,CASSLEGQGMDTEAFF,TGCGCCAGCAGCTTGGAGGGACAGGGTATGGACACTGAAGCTTTCTTT
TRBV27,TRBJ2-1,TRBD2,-,CASTLGGSSYNEQFF,TGTGCCAGCACCTTGGGCGGGAGCTCCTACAATGAGCAGTTCTTC